This T cell receptor beta chain was sequenced in a study of graft-versus-host responses after intestinal transplantation. Points from the study as a whole: Recipient marrow held GvH clones, some first seen in ileum or blood. Researchers found peak circulating GvH clone levels linked to early post-transplant HvG declines.

V was shortened by 1 base and J by 0 bases, with 14 bases between the two germline ends. The germline gives CDR1 SGHRS, CDR2 YFSETQ. The CDR3 covers 17 residues. To note about this clone: Its antigen is undetermined.

The repertoire was sequenced with immunoSEQ multiplex PCR; TCRdb's copy has only in-frame clones and lacks some. The sample holds 99,000 or so clones, roughly 84% seen once. Sequenced here: unstimulated CD4+ T cells sorted from spleen or lymph node cells, sampled before intestinal transplant. This TCR came from a human donor who received an intestinal transplant. This chain uses TRBV5-1 with TRBJ1-3; D unclear. The CDR3 reads CASSLTPRKDSGNTIYF. The DNA of the CDR3 is TGCGCCAGCAGCTTGACCCCCCGAAAAGACTCTGGAAACACCATATATTTT.